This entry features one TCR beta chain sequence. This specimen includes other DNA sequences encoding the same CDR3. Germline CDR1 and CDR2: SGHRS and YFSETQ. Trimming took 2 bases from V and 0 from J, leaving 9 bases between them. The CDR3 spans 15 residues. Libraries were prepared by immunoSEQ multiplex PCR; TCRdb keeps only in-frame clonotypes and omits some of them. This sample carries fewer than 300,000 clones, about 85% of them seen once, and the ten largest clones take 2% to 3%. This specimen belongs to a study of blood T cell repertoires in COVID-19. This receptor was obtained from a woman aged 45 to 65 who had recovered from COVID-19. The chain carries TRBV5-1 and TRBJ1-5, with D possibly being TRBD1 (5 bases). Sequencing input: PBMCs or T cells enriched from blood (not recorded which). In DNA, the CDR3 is TGCGCCAGCAGCTTTACGGGGGATAGCAATCAGCCCCAGCATTTT. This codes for CASSFTGDSNQPQHF.